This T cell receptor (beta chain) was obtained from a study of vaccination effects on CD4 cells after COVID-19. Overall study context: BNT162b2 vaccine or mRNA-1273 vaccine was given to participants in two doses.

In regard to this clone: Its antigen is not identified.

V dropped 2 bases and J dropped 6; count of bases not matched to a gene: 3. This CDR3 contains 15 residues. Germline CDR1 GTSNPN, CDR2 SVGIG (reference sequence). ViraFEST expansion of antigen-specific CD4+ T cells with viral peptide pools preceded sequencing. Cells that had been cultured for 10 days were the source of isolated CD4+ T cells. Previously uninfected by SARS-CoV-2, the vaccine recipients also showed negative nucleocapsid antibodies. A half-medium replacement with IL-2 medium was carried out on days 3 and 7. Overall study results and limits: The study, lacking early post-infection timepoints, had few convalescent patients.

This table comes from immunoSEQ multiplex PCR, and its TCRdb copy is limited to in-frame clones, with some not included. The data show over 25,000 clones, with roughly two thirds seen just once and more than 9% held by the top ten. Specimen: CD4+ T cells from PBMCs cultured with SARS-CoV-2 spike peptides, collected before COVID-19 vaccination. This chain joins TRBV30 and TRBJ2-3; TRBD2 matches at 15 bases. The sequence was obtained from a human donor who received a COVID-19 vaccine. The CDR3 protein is CAWSIGTSGGDTQYF. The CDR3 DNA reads TGTGCCTGGAGTATTGGGACTAGCGGGGGGGATACGCAGTATTTT.